One and the same sample provided the 19 T cell receptor beta chains below, sequenced in a study of early T cells in non-severe SARS-CoV-2 infection. Via MiXCR, TCRdb re-called the 5' RACE reads, giving one row per CDR3 protein. The sample lists some 30,000 distinct CDR3 sequences; about 2.7% were seen once. Sequenced: whole blood. These receptors originate from an adult who was a healthcare worker with PCR-confirmed SARS-CoV-2 infection or an uninfected control (not recorded which).

The V gene is TRBV5-5, the J gene TRBJ2-5; D tentatively fits TRBD1 or TRBD2 (5 bases each). V was clipped by 4 bases and J by 2 bases, with 18 bases between them. This CDR3 region has 16 residues. CDR1 SGHKS and CDR2 YYEKEE come from the germline V gene (reference sequence). CDR3 region: CASSDTWGSIQETQYF. In DNA form, the CDR3 reads TGTGCCAGCAGCGACACTTGGGGGTCTATTCAAGAGACCCAGTACTTC.

This clonotype was seen at least ten times. V gene TRBV20-1 combines with J gene TRBJ1-5; maybe TRBD1 (6 bases). The V gene lost 6 bases and the J gene lost 4 bases, with 13 bases spanning the gap. The germline gives CDR1 DFQATT, CDR2 SNEGSKA (reference sequence). This CDR3 spans 13 amino acids. The CDR3 spells CSARGQGNQPQHF. The CDR3 DNA reads TGCAGTGCCCGGGGGCAGGGAAATCAGCCCCAGCATTTT.

The table lists this clonotype with a few counts. The chain couples TRBV2 to TRBJ2-2, with D possibly being TRBD2 (6 bases). V dropped 7 bases and J dropped 1 base, with 25 bases sitting between them. The V gene's germline CDR1 is SNHLY and CDR2 FYNNEI. This CDR3 is 19 amino acids long. CDR3 amino acids: CASTPRRVSSAGNTGELFF. CDR3 DNA sequence: TGTGCCAGCACTCCCCGCCGGGTGTCCTCAGCGGGGAACACCGGGGAGCTGTTTTTT.

The chain combines TRBV2 with TRBJ1-6, with 7 bases that match TRBD1. V lost 6 bases and J lost 8; bases outside the gene matches: 10. CDR3 length: 15 residues. CDR1 and CDR2 from the germline V gene are SNHLY and FYNNEI. CDR3 amino acids: CASRVHQGVDSPLHF. The CDR3 coding sequence is TGTGCCAGCAGGGTGCATCAGGGGGTCGATTCACCCCTCCACTTT.

This clonotype was found many times. This chain joins TRBV14 and TRBJ1-6; the D gene is possibly TRBD1 (5 bases). The CDR3 is 14 residues long. V was trimmed by 6 bases and J by 3 bases, leaving 9 bases between them. CDR1 and CDR2 (germline): SGHDN, FVKESK. This CDR3 is CASRGPGYNSPLHF. The CDR3 DNA reads as TGTGCCAGCAGGGGACCAGGCTATAATTCACCCCTCCACTTT.

This clonotype has a handful of counts. The chain employs TRBV11-2 and TRBJ2-5; D possibly corresponds to TRBD2 (5 bases). Looked up from germline, CDR1 is SGHAT and CDR2 is FQNNGV. The CDR3 contains 12 residues. V lost 1 base and J 10 bases, leaving 10 bases between the germline ends. This chain's CDR3 is CASSLGLRGQYF. The CDR3, as DNA: TGTGCCAGCAGCTTAGGCCTTCGGGGCCAGTACTTC.

This clonotype was counted many times. The chain carries TRBV20-1 and TRBJ1-2, with 7 bases aligning to TRBD1. This CDR3 is 13 amino acids long. The germline V gene has CDR1 DFQATT and CDR2 SNEGSKA (reference sequence). V was pared by 6 bases and J by 3 bases, with 7 bases of the junction left unmatched. CDR3: CSAAGGVDYGYTF. Here the CDR3 DNA reads TGCAGTGCGGCAGGGGGAGTCGACTATGGCTACACCTTC.

This clonotype was seen repeatedly, ten times or more. This sequence joins TRBV11-2 and TRBJ1-1; D unresolved. The CDR3 spans 14 residues. Germline V CDR1 and CDR2: SGHAT, FQNNGV. The V and J ends lost 5 bases and 3 bases respectively, with 13 bases between them. The DNA for the CDR3 is TGTGCCAGCAGCACGGAACGTGTGGACACTGAAGCTTTCTTT. It encodes CASSTERVDTEAFF. Drawing the rest from reference TRBV11-2 and TRBJ1-1, the complete variable domain is EAGVAQSPRYKIIEKRQSVAFWCNPISGHATLYWYQQILGQGPKLLIQFQNNGVVDDSQLPKDRFSAERLKGVDSTLKIQPAKLEDSAVYLCASSTERVDTEAFFGQGTRLTVV.

The table lists this clonotype with many counts. CDR3 coding DNA: TGTGCTAGTTGCAGGGACAGGGTTCTTGTGAATGAGCAGTTCTTC. Its protein product is CASCRDRVLVNEQFF. This rearrangement joins TRBV12-5 to TRBJ2-1; 9 nucleotides agree with TRBD1. Germline V lookup: CDR1 LGHNT, CDR2 FRNRAP. V lost 8 bases and J lost 7; bases outside the gene matches: 12. The CDR3 length is 15 residues.

The CDR3 coding sequence is TGTGCCAGCAGCCGGGACAGGGAGAAACGGAATGAGCAGTTCTTC. Translated, it gives CASSRDREKRNEQFF. The rearrangement links TRBV12-3 or TRBV12-4 to TRBJ2-1, with 9 nucleotides matching TRBD1. This CDR3 comprises 15 residues. The V segment lost 6 bases and the J segment 7 bases; nucleotides outside the gene matches: 10.

The CDR3 loop is CASRGQRTDTQYF. The CDR3 DNA sequence: TGTGCCAGCAGGGGGCAGCGCACAGATACGCAGTATTTT. The chain recombines TRBV11-2 with TRBJ2-3, with a weak D call TRBD1 (5 bases). The CDR3 runs to 13 residues. Germline V gene lookup returns CDR1 SGHAT and CDR2 FQNNGV. V lost 6 bases and J lost 1, with 8 bases in between.

This clonotype was seen many times. The chain combines TRBV7-7 with TRBJ2-3, with D perhaps being TRBD1 or TRBD2 (5 bases each). Between the trimmed V and J ends, which lost 1 base and 2 bases, there was a span of 16 bases. CDR3 size: 17 residues. Germline lookup yields CDR1 SSHAT and CDR2 FNYEAQ (reference sequence). CDR3: CASSLGPGTGHTDTQYF. DNA of the CDR3: TGTGCCAGCAGCTTAGGTCCCGGGACGGGCCACACAGATACGCAGTATTTT.

This clonotype has ten or more counts. The CDR3 sequence: CAGSQGAGTDTQYF. Written as DNA, the CDR3 is TGTGCCGGGTCACAGGGGGCAGGGACAGATACGCAGTATTTT. The V gene is TRBV12-3 or TRBV12-4, the J gene TRBJ2-3; TRBD1 matches 9 bases. J was trimmed by 3 bases and V by 11 bases; bases with no gene match: 9. CDR3 length: 14 amino acids.

This clonotype occurred many times. This sequence joins TRBV5-6 and TRBJ2-7, with D possibly TRBD1 on 5 matching bases. This CDR3 comprises 14 residues. CDR1 SGHDT and CDR2 YYEEEE come from the germline V gene. V lost 4 bases to trimming and J lost 3 bases, with 14 bases between them. CDR3 nucleotides: TGTGCCAGCAGCATAACATCAGGGATCTACGAGCAGTACGTC. This sequence encodes CASSITSGIYEQYV.

This clonotype was seen repeatedly, ten times or more. The V and J genes are TRBV11-2 and TRBJ2-1; TRBD2 matches at 9 bases. With 3 bases clipped from V and 2 bases from J, the junction kept 8 bases outside the gene matches. The CDR3 spans 17 residues. Germline assignment: CDR1 SGHAT and CDR2 FQNNGV. The CDR3 protein is CASSFVRGGRTYNEQFF. The CDR3 nucleotides read TGTGCCAGCAGCTTTGTGCGGGGGGGAAGGACCTACAATGAGCAGTTCTTC.

This clonotype appeared many times. The chain uses TRBV18 and TRBJ1-2; possibly TRBD1 for D (5 bases). CDR3 length: 14 residues. The V and J ends lost 2 bases and 7 bases respectively, with 14 bases between them. Germline CDR1 reads KGHSH; CDR2 reads LQKENI. The DNA of the CDR3 is TGTGCCAGCTCACCATCCGGGACGGCCTCTGGCTACACCTTC. Encoded protein: CASSPSGTASGYTF.

This clonotype was recorded many times. The chain employs TRBV4-2 and TRBJ2-1; D gene unclear. The CDR3 runs to 14 residues. The V end lost 2 bases, the J end lost 7 bases, and 12 bases lay between the germline ends. CDR1 and CDR2 from the germline V gene are LGHNA and YNFKEQ. The CDR3 loop is CASSQKVGVNEQFF. For the CDR3, the DNA is TGTGCCAGCAGCCAAAAGGTTGGCGTGAATGAGCAGTTCTTC.

This clonotype was counted at least ten times. The V and J genes are TRBV6-2 or TRBV6-3 and TRBJ1-1, with 8 bases lining up with TRBD1. From germline, CDR1 is MNHEY and CDR2 SVGEGT. The CDR3 has 13 residues. CDR3: CAAQGAWSTEAFF. DNA for the CDR3: TGTGCGGCCCAGGGGGCGTGGAGCACTGAAGCTTTCTTT.

A few counts support this clonotype. The gene calls are TRBV5-1 and TRBJ2-3; no reliable D call. V lost 4 bases and J 2 bases, leaving 14 bases between the germline ends. Germline values: CDR1 SGHRS, CDR2 YFSETQ. This CDR3 has 15 amino acids. The CDR3 nucleotides read TGCGCCAGCAGCAGGCAGGTACGCGACACAGATACGCAGTATTTT. This encodes CASSRQVRDTDTQYF. Using reference TRBV5-1 and TRBJ2-3 for the parts outside the CDR3, the full variable domain is KAGVTQTPRYLIKTRGQQVTLSCSPISGHRSVSWYQQTPGQGLQFLFEYFSETQRNKGNFPGRFSGRQFSNSRSEMNVSTLELGDSALYLCASSRQVRDTDTQYFGPGTRLTVL.